This T cell receptor beta chain was captured by sequencing in a study of shared clonotypes between healthy human individuals. Naive CD8 cells lacked CD45RO, underwent positive selection for CCR7 and left out terminally differentiated effector memory CD45RA+ cells. Data came from immunoSEQ multiplex PCR; TCRdb stores just in-frame clones and leaves some out. The sample holds about 2.1 million clones, roughly 91% seen once. CDR1 and CDR2 from the germline V gene are LNHDA and SQIVND (reference sequence). V shed 7 bases and J shed 4 bases, with 14 bases lying between them. The CDR3 totals 14 residues. V gene TRBV19 combines with J gene TRBJ2-1; maybe TRBD1 (6 bases). The receptor's source is a man younger than 30 in good health. Some clones in this sample may be carry-over from other donors' samples. The sequenced sample consisted of naive CD8+ T cells from PBMCs. The CDR3 sequence: CASTPGQNYNEQFF. The CDR3 DNA reads TGTGCCAGTACTCCCGGACAGAATTACAATGAGCAGTTCTTC.